One T cell receptor beta chain is described in this entry. Its specificity is not known. The CDR3 ends on some other residue instead of the conserved phenylalanine or tryptophan, so this is likely a read error. The data belong to a study of tumor-infiltrating lymphocytes in primary liver carcinoma. From 400 to 500 ng total RNA, TCR beta cDNA was generated with a primer in the constant region. Investigators got TCR beta libraries out of three nested multiplex PCR rounds, done with slightly modified ARM-PCR. TRBV1-TRBV30 forward and Cbeta reverse primers drove the first two roughly 10-cycle rounds. One entry per CDR3 protein, called by TCRdb with MiXCR from the multiplex PCR reads. The table has 24,000 or so distinct CDR3 sequences, roughly 80% seen once. Study conclusions and caveats: The study found only about 8-24% of top clones in all five tumor regions.

Scientists recovered RNA and DNA together from around 18-30 mg of unsorted bulk tissue. Five discrete regions of every tumor underwent sampling. CDR3 length: 18 amino acids. The V end lost 11 bases, the J end lost 2 bases, and 30 bases lay between the germline ends. CDR1 SGHNT and CDR2 YENEEA come from the germline V gene. This sequence joins TRBV11-3 and TRBJ2-5; possible D gene TRBD2, 6 bases. The TCR was taken from a woman in her thirties with primary liver carcinoma and hepatitis B virus infection. Specimen: liver tumor tissue from sampling region 5. The subset denotes: tumor region T5, tumor centre. The CDR3 DNA sequence: TGTGCCTGCTGCCCGGGGGATTCTAGCCAGGGTGTGCAAGAGACCCAGTACCTC. It specifies CACCPGDSSQGVQETQYL.